The 8 T cell receptor beta chains in this list originate from one sample, sequenced in a study of T-cell reconstitution after alpha-beta-depleted transplantation in children (TCRdb year 2016). In light of the paper, this sample's treatment or condition label describes: allogeneic hematopoietic cell transplantation with graft depleted of TCRalphabeta T cells and CD19 B cells. Library generation was performed with PCR. Sequencing used an Illumina HiSeq 2500. To normalize quantification of the TCRbeta repertoire, the TCR libraries were built with molecular barcoding that relied on unique molecular identifiers. The public reads were reanalyzed by TCRdb: fastp trimming at Q25, MiXCR alignment, in-frame beta chains only. Each record represents a unique CDR3 protein, reported with the most common genes and DNA among its rows. This sample is represented by around 450,000 distinct CDR3 sequences; about 10% of them were singletons. The ten largest make up roughly 2.1% of the sample.

Sequencing used PBMCs, obtained before TCRalphabeta/CD19-depleted stem cell transplant. These receptors came from a child aged 2 to 10 with inherited bone marrow failure, due to receive a stem cell transplant.

This clonotype was picked up many times. The chain's CDR3 is CSASQVLEEAFF. In DNA, the CDR3 is TGCAGTGCCTCTCAGGTTCTGGAGGAAGCTTTCTTT. The chain recombines TRBV20-1 with TRBJ1-1; D unresolved. Germline V gives CDR1 DFQATT, CDR2 SNEGSKA (reference sequence). The CDR3 consists of 12 residues. V lost 6 bases and J 8 bases, leaving 16 bases between the germline ends.

This clonotype has a handful of counts. The chain is built from TRBV28 and TRBJ2-7; D is ambiguous. V dropped 6 bases and J dropped 7 bases, with 10 bases sitting between them. The CDR3 has 11 residues. The germline gives CDR1 MDHEN, CDR2 SYDVKM. In DNA form, the CDR3 reads TGTGCCAGCAGCCCCCAGTGGGAGCAGTACTTC. Amino acid sequence: CASSPQWEQYF.

This clonotype was seen repeatedly, ten times or more. The chain carries TRBV10-3 and TRBJ2-2, with TRBD1 matching 9 bases. Unmatched junction bases numbered 1, after V lost 4 bases and J lost 1 base. Germline CDR1 ENHRY, CDR2 SYGVKD. The CDR3 runs to 15 residues. The CDR3 sequence is CAISGDRENTGELFF. In DNA form, the CDR3 reads TGTGCCATCAGTGGGGACAGGGAGAACACCGGGGAGCTGTTTTTT.

The genes are TRBV30 and TRBJ2-3, with TRBD2 matching 13 bases. CDR1 is GTSNPN, CDR2 SVGIG, per germline (reference sequence). This CDR3 contains 17 residues. Germline trimming cut 2 bases from V and 4 bases from J; bases unmatched to any gene: 9. The CDR3 bases are TGTGCCTGGAGTAGAGCAGGACTAGCGGGAGCGGCAGATACGCAGTATTTT. Residues: CAWSRAGLAGAADTQYF.

The rearrangement joins TRBV9 to TRBJ2-5; 7 bases are a match to TRBD2. The CDR3 covers 15 residues. The germline V gene encodes CDR1 SGDLS and CDR2 YYNGEE. J was trimmed by 5 bases and V by 0 bases; bases with no gene match: 7. CDR3 residues: CASSVDPGGGETQYF. The CDR3 bases are TGTGCCAGCAGCGTAGATCCCGGGGGAGGGGAGACCCAGTACTTC.

At least ten counts were recorded for this clonotype. This chain links TRBV6-1 with TRBJ2-1, with 9 bases aligning to TRBD1. CDR1 and CDR2 (germline): MNHNS, SASEGT. The J segment lost 8 bases and the V segment lost 0 bases, leaving 8 bases of the junction unmatched. This CDR3 is built from 16 residues. The CDR3 coding sequence is TGTGCCAGCAGTGAAGCATCCGGGACAGGGTTGGATGAGCAGTTCTTC. This encodes CASSEASGTGLDEQFF.

The sample holds many counts of this clonotype. The chain couples TRBV7-2 to TRBJ1-5; D may be TRBD1 (6 bases). Deletions cut 1 base from V and 0 bases from J, with 13 bases between. Germline V gene lookup returns CDR1 SGHTA and CDR2 FQGNSA. The CDR3 loop spans 17 amino acids. The CDR3 DNA reads TGTGCCAGCAGCTTAGTTTTCGACAGGAATAGCAATCAGCCCCAGCATTTT. Translation gives CASSLVFDRNSNQPQHF.

This clonotype was seen many times. This chain uses TRBV20-1 with TRBJ2-5, with unresolved D. The CDR3 spans 10 residues. Germline lookup yields CDR1 DFQATT and CDR2 SNEGSKA (reference sequence). V gave up 1 base and J gave up 5 bases, with 2 bases separating them. The DNA for the CDR3 is TGCAGTGCTAGAGGGGAGACCCAGTACTTC. Translating it yields CSARGETQYF.